This entry features one T cell receptor (beta chain) sequence. Its antigen is not yet known. No base-level quality is on record; no much larger clone is a single base apart. The data were obtained in a study of post-analysis software for immune sequencing data (dated by TCRdb to between 2015 and 2016). Turning to the overall study: Recorded disease courses included relapsing-remitting, secondary progressive and progressive-relapsing multiple sclerosis, with some patients lacking subtype annotation. A subset of samples was prepared in parallel using single-end sample barcoding, then pooled and co-amplified after Illumina adapter ligation. Patient repertoires were compared against ten to eleven previously published healthy control repertoires from donors aged about 6 to 26 years. What the study reported, not specific to this receptor: When samples were clustered directly using the F measure, samples prepared in the same batch co-clustered strongly, which prompted a batch-effect correction. The control group was slightly older than the multiple sclerosis patient group. Significantly lower normalized Chao1 diversity was found in multiple sclerosis patients than in controls, suggesting substantial peripheral T-cell clonal expansion. About 5 TRBV segments, including TRBV5-6, TRBV5-1 and TRBV20-1, were significantly more frequent in patients than controls.

The method behind the library was PCR. Sequencing took place on an Illumina HiSeq 2500. To reduce PCR and sequencing biases, unique molecular identifiers were built into the TCR beta cDNA libraries. Every 1 to 10 million input T cells yielded 500,000 or so cDNA molecules, meaning each molecule approximated one T cell. Patient libraries were prepared and sequenced with the same protocol used for the earlier healthy control dataset. Within a given batch, samples were prepared together, multiplexed and sequenced on the same HiSeq lane. In the source study's methods: Raw barcoded reads were processed with MIGEC, and single-read molecular identifier groups were discarded before consensus assembly and CDR3 extraction. Clonotype tables were post-analysed with VDJtools, normalizing diversity by down-sampling all datasets to the smallest sample size. To correct batch-related cross-sample contamination, repertoire overlap clustering matched CDR3 amino acid sequences but not nucleotide sequences. In TCRdb, the public reads were trimmed at Q25 with fastp and aligned with MiXCR, with productive beta chains retained. Every entry covers one CDR3 protein and lists the most common genes and DNA from its rows. TCRdb's processing, not the authors', yielded these V and J calls. The sample table holds over 250,000 distinct CDR3 sequences, of which 35% to 40% were seen once. The top ten hold 4% to 6% of the sample.

To demonstrate the VDJtools post-analysis software, TCR beta repertoires were profiled from the peripheral blood of about 13 young patients with multiple sclerosis. Multiple sclerosis patients were children and adolescents aged about 6 to 15 years. The CDR3 sequence holds 18 residues, the cysteine and phenylalanine included. Only the CDR3 part of the read is kept: 54 bases, read in frame from the first base. For this chain, trimming is 2 bases at the V end and 8 bases at the J end, and the number of junction bases without a gene match is 13. For CDR1 and CDR2, the germline V gene (reference sequence) lists MNHEY and SMNVEV.

Sequenced input: blood. The sequence came from a girl between 10 and 17 years old with multiple sclerosis. The sequence joins TRBV27 to TRBJ2-1; the central 12 bases match TRBD1. The CDR3 protein sequence reads: CASSLNRDRGQFNHEQFF. The DNA sequence is as follows: TGTGCCAGCAGTTTAAATAGGGACAGGGGGCAGTTTAACCATGAGCAGTTCTTC.